A selection of T cell receptor beta chains follows, all from one sample in a study of blood T cells in healthy people across ages. Each CDR3 protein is one row after TCRdb ran MiXCR on the 5' RACE reads. Of approximately 820,000 distinct CDR3 sequences listed, roughly 44% are singletons. Sequencing input: blood. The receptor set was obtained from a man aged 60 to 75 in good health. Both conserved end residues are part of each CDR3. D genes are given only for firm matches. Expanded clones are given a class, and other clones once, few, many or no size at all.

clone size	V gene	D gene	J gene	CDR3 DNA	CDR3 protein
few	TRBV7-9	-	TRBJ2-5	TGTGCCAGCAGCTTCAGGGGTATTGGGGAGACCCAGTACTTC	CASSFRGIGETQYF
few	TRBV20-1	TRBD1	TRBJ2-4	TGCAGTGCGCCCGGGACAGGGATTGCCCCGGGGGCCAAAAACATTCAGTACTTC	CSAPGTGIAPGAKNIQYF
once	TRBV5-6	-	TRBJ2-1	TGTGCCAGCAGCAGACCATCCAGACGAAGCTCCTACAATGAGCAGTTCTTC	CASSRPSRRSSYNEQFF
few	TRBV12-3/TRBV12-4	-	TRBJ1-2	TGTGCCAGCAGTTTAGCTGAAGCTTATGGCTACACCTTC	CASSLAEAYGYTF
-	TRBV6-2/TRBV6-3	TRBD1	TRBJ1-5	TGTGCCACCAAAAAGTTTGGACAGGGGGATCAGCCCCAGCATTTT	CATKKFGQGDQPQHF
-	TRBV5-5	TRBD1	TRBJ2-5	TGTGCCAGCAGCTTGGGGACAGGAAACATCCCTCAAGAGACCCAGTACTTC	CASSLGTGNIPQETQYF
-	TRBV18	TRBD1	TRBJ2-3	TGTGCCAGCTCAACCTCCGGGACAGGGACGACAGATACGCAGTATTTT	CASSTSGTGTTDTQYF
-	TRBV27	-	TRBJ2-5	TGTGCCAGCAGTTTCCGGGGGCGGCAAGAGACCCAGTACTTC	CASSFRGRQETQYF
-	TRBV27	TRBD1	TRBJ2-5	TGTGCCAGCAGTCAGAACAGGGGGGAGAGCGGAACCCAGTACTTC	CASSQNRGESGTQYF
-	TRBV3-1	TRBD2	TRBJ2-3	TGTGCCAGCAGCCAGGCTAGCGGACCTAGCACAGATACGCAGTATTTT	CASSQASGPSTDTQYF
-	TRBV10-3	-	TRBJ1-5	TGTGCCATCAGGGGACAAGGGGTGCCTATATGGGGCAATCAGCCCCAGCATTTT	CAIRGQGVPIWGNQPQHF
-	TRBV3-1	TRBD2	TRBJ2-3	TGTGCCAGCAGCCTGGATCTCCCGGGGGGTACGCAGTATTTT	CASSLDLPGGTQYF
-	TRBV11-2	-	TRBJ2-1	TGTGCCAGCAGCGTCCACGGGGGCCCCTACAATGAGCAGTTCTTC	CASSVHGGPYNEQFF
-	TRBV3-1	-	TRBJ2-1	TGTGCCAGCAGCCAGAGTAGGGCGGTCGGTGAGCAGTTCTTC	CASSQSRAVGEQFF
many	TRBV6-5	TRBD2	TRBJ2-1	TGTGCCAGCAGCTACCTCGGTCTTAGCGGGGCCAATGAGCAGTTCTTC	CASSYLGLSGANEQFF
-	TRBV4-3	-	TRBJ2-7	TGCGCCAGCAGCCCACTTCCGAAGGGAGGCGAGCAGTACTTC	CASSPLPKGGEQYF
-	TRBV7-3	TRBD1	TRBJ1-1	TGTGCCAACAGCCTCGGACAGGGGGCTGTCGGCACTGAAGCTTTCTTT	CANSLGQGAVGTEAFF
-	TRBV27	-	TRBJ2-1	TGTGCCAGCAGTTTATCCTGTCAGGCCTACAATGAGCAGTTCTTC	CASSLSCQAYNEQFF
-	TRBV29-1	-	TRBJ1-4	TGCAGCGTTGAAGATCGAAGGGTACATTGCGAAAAACTGTTTTTT	CSVEDRRVHCEKLFF
once	TRBV12-3/TRBV12-4	TRBD2	TRBJ2-1	TGTGCCAGCAGTTTATTAGCGGGGACAAATGAGCAGTTCTTC	CASSLLAGTNEQFF
few	TRBV7-8	-	TRBJ2-7	TGTGCCAGCAGCTTACGAGGGGGAATCGACGAGCAGTACTTC	CASSLRGGIDEQYF
many	TRBV20-1	-	TRBJ1-2	TGCAGTGCTCCCCGGTGGGAGGAATATGGCTACACCTTC	CSAPRWEEYGYTF
few	TRBV18	TRBD1	TRBJ2-7	TGTGCCAGCTCAGGACAGGTCTACGAGCAGTACTTC	CASSGQVYEQYF
-	TRBV7-9	TRBD2	TRBJ2-5	TGTGCCAGCAGCTTAGTAAGAACTAGCGGGGGACTAGAGACCCAGTACTTC	CASSLVRTSGGLETQYF
-	TRBV4-3	-	TRBJ2-3	TGCGCCAGCAGCCAATACCGGGGCCCGACGATCGCGGATACGCAGTATTTT	CASSQYRGPTIADTQYF
-	TRBV5-1	TRBD2	TRBJ2-1	TGCGCCAGCAGCGCGGGACTAGCGGGGGGTTACTACAATGAGCAGTTCTTC	CASSAGLAGGYYNEQFF